Below are 27 T cell receptor beta chains sequenced from a single sample in a study of cytomegalovirus exposure and HLA in healthy donors. PCR primers comprised 60 Vbeta and 13 Jbeta primers. Repertoires were generated with immunoSEQ multiplex PCR, while TCRdb's copy carries only in-frame clones and drops some. This table holds more than 95,000 clones. Source material: PBMCs. These receptors all come from a man aged 35 to 55 in good health and CMV-seronegative.

V gene TRBV5-4 combines with J gene TRBJ2-7; D may be TRBD1 (5 bases). V lost 3 bases, J lost 3 bases, and 16 bases lay in between. The CDR3 is 15 amino acids. Germline values: CDR1 SGHNT, CDR2 YYREEE (reference sequence). The CDR3 DNA reads as TGTGCCAGCAGCTCTGCAGGGCGGCCATACTACGAGCAGTACTTC. It is translated as CASSSAGRPYYEQYF.

The rearrangement links TRBV2 to TRBJ2-5; 7 bases agree with TRBD1. Per the germline V gene, CDR1 is SNHLY and CDR2 is FYNNEI. This CDR3 comprises 15 residues. With 1 base clipped from V and 1 base from J, the junction kept 3 bases outside the gene matches. The CDR3 DNA sequence: TGTGCCAGCAGTGAAGAGAGGGGGCGCCAAGAGACCCAGTACTTC. It encodes CASSEERGRQETQYF.

The chain combines TRBV19 with TRBJ1-5; 8 bases are shared with TRBD1. With V trimmed by 4 bases and J by 3 bases, 8 bases remained unmatched. The CDR3 length is 16 residues. Germline values: CDR1 LNHDA, CDR2 SQIVND (reference sequence). The CDR3: CASSTTRGQVNQPQHF. The CDR3 DNA reads as TGTGCCAGTAGTACAACCAGGGGGCAGGTCAATCAGCCCCAGCATTTT. The entire variable domain, with the rest obtained from reference TRBV19 and TRBJ1-5, is as follows: DGGITQSPKYLFRKEGQNVTLSCEQNLNHDAMYWYRQDPGQGLRLIYYSQIVNDFQKGDIAEGYSVSREKKESFPLTVTSAQKNPTAFYLCASSTTRGQVNQPQHFGDGTRLSIL.

CDR3 residues: CATRTSGRALDTQYF. The CDR3, as DNA: TGTGCCACCAGGACTAGCGGGAGGGCCCTAGATACGCAGTATTTT. The chain links TRBV10-3 to TRBJ2-3; 15 positions agree with TRBD2. The CDR3 runs to 15 residues. CDR1 and CDR2 from the germline V gene are ENHRY and SYGVKD. Trimming at V came to 10 bases and at J to 5 bases, leaving 7 bases not matched to a gene.

The gene calls are TRBV7-2 and TRBJ2-7, with TRBD2 matching over 9 bases. The germline CDR1 and CDR2 sequences are SGHTA and FQGNSA. V gave up 5 bases and J gave up 0 bases; unmatched junction bases: 17. CDR3 length: 19 amino acids. The CDR3 reads CASSPRGGSSGVFSYEQYF. The CDR3 nucleotides are TGTGCCAGCAGCCCTAGGGGGGGTTCTAGCGGGGTTTTCTCCTACGAGCAGTACTTC.

The chain carries TRBV5-6 and TRBJ2-1; D may be TRBD2 (5 bases). Germline CDR1 reads SGHDT; CDR2 reads YYEEEE. V was pared by 0 bases and J by 0 bases, with 13 bases between. This CDR3 has 17 amino acids. This CDR3 is CASSLGDSVGSYNEQFF. DNA of the CDR3: TGTGCCAGCAGCTTGGGGGATAGCGTCGGCTCCTACAATGAGCAGTTCTTC.

CDR3 sequence reads: CASSSWTTGGMNTEAFF. The CDR3 nucleotides read TGTGCCAGCAGCTCTTGGACGACAGGGGGGATGAACACTGAAGCTTTCTTT. This sequence joins TRBV11-2 and TRBJ1-1; 9 bases align to TRBD1. V shed 4 bases, J shed 0 bases, and the junction held 9 bases outside the gene matches. The CDR3 totals 17 residues. Germline V gene lookup returns CDR1 SGHAT and CDR2 FQNNGV.

The chain employs TRBV13 and TRBJ2-7; a possible D gene is TRBD2 (6 bases). Germline values: CDR1 PRHDT, CDR2 FYEKMQ (reference sequence). The ends were cut back, 5 bases at V and 3 bases at J, with 17 bases in the middle. The CDR3 has 15 residues. CDR3 sequence: CASSPTAGLNYEQYF. DNA of the CDR3: TGTGCCAGCAGCCCCACAGCGGGCTTGAACTACGAGCAGTACTTC.

The chain carries TRBV4-2 and TRBJ2-3; no definite D call. V lost 2 bases and J lost 5, with 8 bases in between. Germline CDR1 reads LGHNA; CDR2 reads YNFKEQ. This CDR3 contains 13 residues. CDR3 in amino acids: CASSQPNLDTQYF. The DNA of the CDR3 is TGTGCCAGCAGCCAACCTAACTTAGATACGCAGTATTTT.

The gene calls are TRBV11-1 and TRBJ2-7; D is undetermined. V was clipped by 0 bases and J by 7 bases, with 16 bases between them. This CDR3 spans 15 amino acids. CDR1 and CDR2 (germline): SGHAT, FQDESV (reference sequence). The chain's CDR3 is CASSLAPTALVEQYF. CDR3 nucleotide sequence: TGTGCCAGCAGCTTAGCCCCTACCGCGTTGGTTGAGCAGTACTTC.

The rearrangement links TRBV10-2 to TRBJ1-2; D gene uncertain. Trimming stripped 10 bases from V and 2 bases from J, with 8 bases between. Germline values: CDR1 WSHSY, CDR2 SAAADI. The CDR3 is made up of 11 amino acids. Written as DNA, the CDR3 is TGCGCCACCCACAGAAACTATGGCTACACCTTC. Its protein is CATHRNYGYTF.

V and J are TRBV5-6 and TRBJ1-2, with D maybe TRBD1 (6 bases). Deletions cut 1 base from V and 8 bases from J, with 12 bases between. Germline CDR1 and CDR2: SGHDT and YYEEEE. CDR3 length: 13 residues. As DNA, the CDR3 is TGTGCCAGCAGCTTGATTTGGGGGCTAGGCTACACCTTC. Encoded protein: CASSLIWGLGYTF.

The CDR3 DNA is TGTGCCAGCAGCGTAGGTTGGGACTTAGCCTACGAGCAGTACTTC. Its protein product is CASSVGWDLAYEQYF. The chain combines TRBV9 with TRBJ2-5; D perhaps matches TRBD2 (6 bases). The end of the DNA fits TRBJ2-7 better, so the J call may be wrong. Germline values: CDR1 SGDLS, CDR2 YYNGEE. The CDR3 spans 15 residues.

This chain uses TRBV7-2 with TRBJ2-1; 9 positions match TRBD2. CDR3 length equals 14 residues. With 5 bases clipped from V and 8 bases from J, the junction kept 7 bases outside the gene matches. Germline-derived CDR1 and CDR2 are SGHTA and FQGNSA. The CDR3 DNA reads TGTGCCAGCAGCCCCGGACTAGCGAGGGATGAGCAGTTCTTC. Translating it yields CASSPGLARDEQFF. The whole variable domain, filled in from reference TRBV7-2 and TRBJ2-1, reads GAGVSQSPSNKVTEKGKDVELRCDPISGHTALYWYRQSLGQGLEFLIYFQGNSAPDKSGLPSDRFSAERTGGSVSTLTIQRTQQEDSAVYLCASSPGLARDEQFFGPGTRLTVL.

The CDR3 region is CASSPQGGAGYEQYF. The CDR3 DNA reads as TGCGCCAGCAGCCCACAGGGGGGCGCAGGATACGAGCAGTACTTC. This chain links TRBV5-1 with TRBJ2-7, with 8 bases identical to TRBD1. With V trimmed by 4 bases and J by 4 bases, 10 bases remained unmatched. Looked up from germline, CDR1 is SGHRS and CDR2 is YFSETQ. This CDR3 contains 15 residues.

The V call is TRBV5-4, the J call TRBJ2-7; TRBD2 might be the D (6 bases). V was clipped by 0 bases and J by 3 bases, with 16 bases between them. CDR1 and CDR2 (germline): SGHNT, YYREEE (reference sequence). CDR3 length: 16 residues. For the CDR3, the DNA is TGTGCCAGCAGCTTGGCCGGGACTTCTCCCCTCTACGAGCAGTACTTC. Amino acids: CASSLAGTSPLYEQYF.

The chain employs TRBV9 and TRBJ2-2; D may be TRBD1 (6 bases). This CDR3 spans 18 amino acids. V lost 3 bases and J lost 1, with 19 bases in between. The germline gives CDR1 SGDLS, CDR2 YYNGEE. The CDR3 coding sequence is TGTGCCAGCAGCGCCCCCAGGGGTGGGCAGGGGAACACCGGGGAGCTGTTTTTT. It is translated as CASSAPRGGQGNTGELFF.

This chain joins TRBV21-1 and TRBJ2-1; the D segment call TRBD2 is taken from the table without a DNA check. TRBV21-1 is assigned pseudogene status. This CDR3 contains 16 residues. The CDR3 DNA sequence: TGTGCCAGCAGCAAAGAGCTAGCGGGAGATGTGAATGAGCAGTTCTTC. Translation gives CASSKELAGDVNEQFF.

This chain connects TRBV10-3 to TRBJ1-3, with TRBD1 matching over 10 bases. J was trimmed by 2 bases and V by 2 bases; bases with no gene match: 6. Germline-derived CDR1 and CDR2 are ENHRY and SYGVKD. The CDR3 spans 17 residues. The CDR3 sequence is CAISEGIGQGAGNTIYF. The CDR3 region has the DNA TGTGCCATCAGTGAGGGAATTGGACAGGGGGCTGGAAACACCATATATTTT.

The chain joins TRBV6-5 to TRBJ1-1; weak D call: TRBD1 (6 bases). Germline values: CDR1 MNHEY, CDR2 SVGAGI. The CDR3 loop spans 14 amino acids. V was clipped by 6 bases and J by 0 bases, with 11 bases between them. This CDR3 is CASSVTGLNTEAFF. Written as DNA, the CDR3 is TGTGCCAGCAGCGTGACAGGATTGAACACTGAAGCTTTCTTT.

As DNA, the CDR3 is TGTGCCATCGCCCGGGACAGGGCTATCACAGATACGCAGTATTTT. Its translation is CAIARDRAITDTQYF. The chain links TRBV2 to TRBJ2-3; the match to TRBD1 covers 9 bases. V lost 10 bases, J lost 2 bases, and 10 bases stayed unmatched. The germline V gene has CDR1 SNHLY and CDR2 FYNNEI. The CDR3 contains 15 residues. The entire variable domain, with the rest obtained from reference TRBV2 and TRBJ2-3, is as follows: EPEVTQTPSHQVTQMGQEVILRCVPISNHLYFYWYRQILGQKVEFLVSFYNNEISEKSEIFDDQFSVERPDGSNFTLKIRSTKLEDSAMYFCAIARDRAITDTQYFGPGTRLTVL.

V gene TRBV11-3 combines with J gene TRBJ2-3, with D perhaps matching TRBD2 (7 bases). The CDR3 consists of 15 residues. CDR1 is SGHNT and CDR2 is YENEEA in the germline V gene. The V end was cut by 5 bases, the J end by 0 bases, with 12 bases between. CDR3 residues: CASSSGTLSTDTQYF. The CDR3, as DNA: TGTGCCAGCAGCAGCGGGACACTTAGCACAGATACGCAGTATTTT. Supplemented by reference TRBV11-3 and TRBJ2-3, the full variable domain reads EAGVVQSPRYKIIEKKQPVAFWCNPISGHNTLYWYLQNLGQGPELLIRYENEEAVDDSQLPKDRFSAERLKGVDSTLKIQPAELGDSAVYLCASSSGTLSTDTQYFGPGTRLTVL.

The chain employs TRBV28 and TRBJ1-2; perhaps TRBD1 as D (5 bases). The CDR3 has 15 residues. Germline-derived CDR1 and CDR2 are MDHEN and SYDVKM. Trimming took 3 bases from V and 4 from J, leaving 15 bases between them. The CDR3 region has the DNA TGTGCCAGCAGTTTGGGACTGAAACCTGGCTATGGCTACACCTTC. This sequence encodes CASSLGLKPGYGYTF.

The V call is TRBV9, the J call TRBJ2-1, with 9 bases aligning to TRBD2. This CDR3 is 15 amino acids long. The junction had 3 bases not matched to a gene; V was cut back by 2 bases and J by 3 bases. Germline V gene sequence: CDR1 SGDLS, CDR2 YYNGEE. In DNA, the CDR3 is TGTGCCAGCAGCGTCGCTAGCGGGGACTACAATGAGCAGTTCTTC. It translates to CASSVASGDYNEQFF.

The V call is TRBV10-3, the J call TRBJ2-7; D gene uncertain. Between the trimmed V and J ends, which lost 8 bases and 4 bases, there was a span of 9 bases. The germline V gene encodes CDR1 ENHRY and CDR2 SYGVKD. This CDR3 is built from 11 residues. CDR3: CAISSQYEQYF. CDR3 nucleotides: TGTGCCATCTCTAGTCAGTACGAGCAGTACTTC.

The gene calls are TRBV6-1 and TRBJ2-7; 8 bases map to TRBD1. V trimming: 3 bases; J trimming: 1 base; junction bases outside the gene matches: 2. The CDR3 has 14 amino acids. Germline CDR1 MNHNS, CDR2 SASEGT. CDR3 sequence reads: CASSDRGRSYEQYF. CDR3 nucleotides: TGTGCCAGCAGTGACAGGGGGCGATCCTACGAGCAGTACTTC.

This chain links TRBV2 with TRBJ2-2; D uncertain. V lost 7 bases to trimming and J lost 4 bases, with 13 bases between them. The CDR3 runs to 14 residues. Per germline, CDR1 SNHLY and CDR2 FYNNEI. The CDR3 sequence is CASKSRMGTGELFF. DNA of the CDR3: TGTGCCAGCAAATCCAGGATGGGCACCGGGGAGCTGTTTTTT. The full variable domain, rest sourced from reference TRBV2 and TRBJ2-2, is EPEVTQTPSHQVTQMGQEVILRCVPISNHLYFYWYRQILGQKVEFLVSFYNNEISEKSEIFDDQFSVERPDGSNFTLKIRSTKLEDSAMYFCASKSRMGTGELFFGEGSRLTVL.